This is a list of T cell receptor beta chains from one sample in a study of blood T cell repertoires in COVID-19. Assay: immunoSEQ multiplex PCR; the TCRdb copy retains only in-frame clones and omits some. The data hold 95,000 to 150,000 clones, with 60% to 85% observed a single time. The source material was peripheral blood. The origin of the receptors is a human donor with acute or convalescent COVID-19. The donor label of this sample is uncertain. CDR3s include the opening cysteine and the closing phenylalanine or tryptophan. The D gene is left open where the match is weak. Size tells how often a clone was seen (once, few, many) or the class of an expanded clone, and some rows leave it out.

TRBD2	TRBV27	TRBJ2-1	once	CASSLYAGGQNEQFF	TGTGCCAGCAGTTTATATGCGGGGGGGCAGAATGAGCAGTTCTTC
TRBD2	TRBV3-1/TRBV3-2	TRBJ2-5	NA	CASSQEGTSGGARETQYF	TGTGCCAGCAGCCAAGAAGGGACTAGCGGGGGGGCCAGGGAGACCCAGTACTTC
NA	TRBV5-1	TRBJ2-6	NA	CASSLVASGANVLTF	TGCGCCAGCAGCTTGGTAGCCTCTGGGGCCAACGTCCTGACTTTC
NA	TRBV2	TRBJ1-6	once	CASSEALKSISPLHF	TGTGCCAGCAGTGAAGCGCTAAAGTCAATTTCACCCCTCCACTTT
TRBD1	TRBV28	TRBJ1-2	NA	CASSRRDSIYGYTF	TGTGCCAGCAGCCGCCGGGACAGTATCTATGGCTACACCTTC
NA	TRBV9	TRBJ2-2	NA	CASSVVRGTGELFF	TGTGCCAGCAGCGTAGTTAGAGGCACCGGGGAGCTGTTTTTT
TRBD1	TRBV23-1	TRBJ1-1	few	CASRDRGRGTEAFF	TGCGCCAGCAGGGACAGGGGGCGCGGCACTGAAGCTTTCTTT
NA	TRBV7-2	TRBJ1-5	NA	CASSLDTGLSNQPQHF	TGTGCCAGCAGCTTAGATACAGGGCTTAGCAATCAGCCCCAGCATTTT
TRBD1	TRBV2	TRBJ2-2	few	CASRGTATNTGELFF	TGTGCCAGCAGGGGGACAGCAACGAACACCGGGGAGCTGTTTTTT
TRBD1	TRBV10-3	TRBJ1-2	NA	CAISESDRAYGYTF	TGTGCCATCAGTGAGTCAGACAGGGCCTATGGCTACACCTTC
NA	TRBV19	TRBJ1-6	NA	CASSMRVGGSPLHF	TGTGCCAGTAGTATGAGGGTCGGTGGTTCACCCCTCCACTTT
NA	TRBV7-9	TRBJ2-5	NA	CASSLAGGREETQYF	TGTGCCAGCAGCTTAGCCGGTGGCCGGGAAGAGACCCAGTACTTC
TRBD1	TRBV13	TRBJ2-6	NA	CASSEGQGLSGANVLTF	TGTGCCAGCAGCGAGGGACAGGGGCTCTCTGGGGCCAACGTCCTGACTTTC
NA	TRBV7-2	TRBJ1-3	NA	CASSFGTLGNTIYF	TGTGCCAGCAGCTTTGGGACTCTTGGAAACACCATATATTTT
TRBD1	TRBV7-9	TRBJ2-2	few	CASRKRQGASSDGELFF	TGTGCCAGCAGGAAACGACAGGGGGCGAGTTCCGACGGGGAGCTGTTTTTT
NA	TRBV11-2	TRBJ1-2	NA	CASSLAPGFSYGYTF	TGTGCCAGCAGCCTCGCACCGGGGTTTTCGTATGGCTACACCTTC
NA	TRBV7-8	TRBJ1-1	NA	CASSLLGGDTEAFF	TGTGCCAGCAGCTTACTGGGAGGGGACACTGAAGCTTTCTTT
NA	TRBV28	TRBJ2-5	NA	CASSHYGGWTGREETQYF	TGTGCCAGCAGCCATTATGGGGGATGGACAGGGAGGGAGGAGACCCAGTACTTC
TRBD1	TRBV13	TRBJ2-2	NA	CACGTGNTGELFF	TGTGCCTGTGGGACAGGGAACACCGGGGAGCTGTTTTTT
TRBD1	TRBV6-5	TRBJ1-1	few	CASSLTGKYTEAFF	TGTGCCAGCAGTTTGACAGGGAAGTACACTGAAGCTTTCTTT
NA	TRBV7-9	TRBJ2-2	NA	CASSRPGSGDTGELFF	TGTGCCAGCAGCCGCCCGGGCTCCGGGGACACCGGGGAGCTGTTTTTT
TRBD2	TRBV18	TRBJ2-5	NA	CASSPSGGPRITQYF	TGTGCCAGCTCACCGAGCGGGGGCCCACGTATCACCCAGTACTTC
NA	TRBV3-1/TRBV3-2	TRBJ1-2	NA	CASSQDRQVYGYTF	TGTGCCAGCAGCCAAGATCGACAGGTTTATGGCTACACCTTC
TRBD1	TRBV19	TRBJ1-1	few	CASSRDRQNTEAFF	TGTGCCAGTAGTAGGGACAGGCAGAACACTGAAGCTTTCTTT
TRBD1	TRBV3-1/TRBV3-2	TRBJ2-2	NA	CASEQGQPNTGELFF	TGTGCCAGTGAACAGGGGCAGCCCAACACCGGGGAGCTGTTTTTT
NA	TRBV9	TRBJ2-1	NA	CASSPSSYNEQFF	TGTGCCAGCAGCCCCTCCTCCTACAATGAGCAGTTCTTC
NA	TRBV10-1	TRBJ1-1	many	CASSEPAQGTANTEAFF	TGCGCCAGCAGTGAGCCGGCCCAGGGGACCGCGAACACTGAAGCTTTCTTT
NA	TRBV2	TRBJ1-4	NA	CASTKWQGNEKLFF	TGTGCCAGTACTAAATGGCAGGGTAATGAAAAACTGTTTTTT
TRBD1	TRBV7-9	TRBJ1-6	NA	CASSQDRDNSPLHF	TGTGCCAGCAGCCAAGACAGGGATAATTCACCCCTCCACTTT
NA	TRBV7-2	TRBJ1-6	few	CASSTTGGGSPLHF	TGTGCCAGCAGCACCACTGGGGGAGGTTCACCCCTCCACTTT
NA	TRBV4-1	TRBJ1-3	NA	CASSQVLQAGNTIYF	TGCGCCAGCAGCCAAGTTCTCCAGGCTGGAAACACCATATATTTT
TRBD1	TRBV11-3	TRBJ1-2	NA	CASSIERTGPSYGYTF	TGTGCCAGCAGCATCGAGAGGACAGGGCCAAGCTATGGCTACACCTTC
TRBD1	TRBV19	TRBJ1-1	NA	CASSTLQGRENTEAFF	TGTGCCAGTAGTACGCTACAGGGGCGGGAGAACACTGAAGCTTTCTTT
TRBD1	TRBV7-8	TRBJ1-3	NA	CASSSYRGPGNTIYF	TGTGCCAGCAGCTCATACAGGGGGCCCGGTAACACCATATATTTT
NA	TRBV27	TRBJ2-2	once	CASKLRTGELFF	TGTGCCAGCAAGCTGAGGACCGGGGAGCTGTTTTTT
TRBD1	TRBV6-5	TRBJ2-2	NA	CASRGQGATGELFF	TGTGCCAGCAGGGGACAGGGGGCAACCGGGGAGCTGTTTTTT
TRBD1	TRBV7-8	TRBJ1-1	once	CASSPNDRGGRGPEAFF	TGTGCCAGCAGCCCAAATGACAGGGGAGGCCGGGGGCCTGAAGCTTTCTTT
TRBD1	TRBV2	TRBJ1-1	few	CASRWQGVDFGTEAFF	TGTGCCAGCAGGTGGCAGGGGGTCGATTTCGGGACTGAAGCTTTCTTT
TRBD2	TRBV4-1	TRBJ2-3	NA	CASSRASSGGPYTQYF	TGCGCCAGCAGCCGCGCTTCTAGCGGGGGCCCCTATACGCAGTATTTT
NA	TRBV5-1	TRBJ2-3	NA	CASSLDGVGTDTQYF	TGCGCCAGCAGCTTGGACGGGGTAGGGACAGATACGCAGTATTTT
NA	TRBV6-5	TRBJ1-3	NA	CASSLTVSGNTIYF	TGTGCCAGCAGCCTGACAGTTTCTGGAAACACCATATATTTT
NA	TRBV5-8	TRBJ1-1	NA	CASSPRGTEAFF	TGTGCCAGCAGCCCCAGGGGAACTGAAGCTTTCTTT
TRBD1	TRBV2	TRBJ1-2	NA	CASSRTLQGAGYTF	TGTGCCAGCAGCCGGACCCTACAGGGGGCGGGCTACACCTTC
TRBD1	TRBV5-1	TRBJ1-3	NA	CASSLVPPGQGASGNTIYF	TGCGCCAGCAGCTTGGTCCCCCCGGGACAGGGGGCTTCTGGAAACACCATATATTTT
NA	TRBV21-1	TRBJ2-1	NA	CASGHSGGAYNEQFF	TGTGCCAGCGGCCATAGCGGGGGGGCCTACAATGAGCAGTTCTTC
TRBD1	TRBV10-3	TRBJ1-6	NA	CAISAGQGAHNSPLHF	TGTGCCATCAGTGCGGGACAGGGGGCGCATAATTCACCCCTCCACTTT